This T cell receptor beta chain was recorded in a study of OX40 agonist ivuxolimab in advanced cancers. Study information: Of mixed ages from about 23 to 79 and averaging approximately 60 years, the group was 65% to 85% male. Partial responses occurred in three patients (one hepatocellular carcinoma, two cutaneous melanoma).

The method was immunoSEQ multiplex PCR; TCRdb's version includes in-frame clones alone and lacks a portion of them. Of 87,000 or so clones listed, approximately 86% are singletons. V gave up 2 bases and J gave up 0 bases; unmatched junction bases: 1. CDR3 length: 16 amino acids. CDR1 is MDHEN and CDR2 is SYDVKM in the germline V gene. The source was CD4+ or CD8+ T cells sorted from blood, collected in a trial of the OX40 agonist ivuxolimab. This clonotype was obtained from an adult with an advanced solid tumor such as melanoma, head and neck, liver or kidney cancer. V and J are TRBV28 and TRBJ1-4; 9 bases are shared with TRBD1. Here the CDR3 reads CASSLRTGATNEKLFF. The CDR3 bases are TGTGCCAGCAGTTTAAGGACAGGGGCAACTAATGAAAAACTGTTTTTT.